This entry describes one TCR beta chain. Clones were read by immunoSEQ multiplex PCR, and TCRdb kept only the in-frame ones, dropping some. The data hold roughly 220,000 clones, with roughly 89% observed a single time. The sample is drawn from a study of blood T cell repertoires in COVID-19. Sequencing used PBMCs or T cells enriched from blood (not recorded which). This sequence originates from a woman in her thirties or forties with acute COVID-19.

CDR3 DNA sequence: TGTGCCAGCAGATTTTCGGACAGGGTAGACGAAAAACTGTTTTTT. It is translated as CASRFSDRVDEKLFF. The rearrangement links TRBV6-5 to TRBJ1-4; TRBD1 agrees at 8 bases. The trim removed 6 bases at V and 8 bases at J, leaving 11 bases unmatched. The length of the CDR3 is 15 residues. Germline CDR1 is MNHEY and CDR2 is SVGAGI.